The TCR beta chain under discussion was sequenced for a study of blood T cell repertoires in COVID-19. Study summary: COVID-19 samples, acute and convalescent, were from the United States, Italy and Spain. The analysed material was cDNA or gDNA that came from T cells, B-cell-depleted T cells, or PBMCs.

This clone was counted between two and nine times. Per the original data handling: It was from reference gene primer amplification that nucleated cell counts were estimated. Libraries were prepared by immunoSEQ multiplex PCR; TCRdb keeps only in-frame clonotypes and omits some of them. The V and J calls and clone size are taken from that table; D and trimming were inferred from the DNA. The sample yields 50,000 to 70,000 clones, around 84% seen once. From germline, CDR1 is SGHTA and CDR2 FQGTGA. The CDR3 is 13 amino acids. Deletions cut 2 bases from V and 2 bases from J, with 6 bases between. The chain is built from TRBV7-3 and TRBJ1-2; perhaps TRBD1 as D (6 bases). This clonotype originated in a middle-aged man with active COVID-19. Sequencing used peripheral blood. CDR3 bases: TGTGCCAGCAGCTTAGGGACAAACTATGGCTACACCTTC. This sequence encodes CASSLGTNYGYTF.